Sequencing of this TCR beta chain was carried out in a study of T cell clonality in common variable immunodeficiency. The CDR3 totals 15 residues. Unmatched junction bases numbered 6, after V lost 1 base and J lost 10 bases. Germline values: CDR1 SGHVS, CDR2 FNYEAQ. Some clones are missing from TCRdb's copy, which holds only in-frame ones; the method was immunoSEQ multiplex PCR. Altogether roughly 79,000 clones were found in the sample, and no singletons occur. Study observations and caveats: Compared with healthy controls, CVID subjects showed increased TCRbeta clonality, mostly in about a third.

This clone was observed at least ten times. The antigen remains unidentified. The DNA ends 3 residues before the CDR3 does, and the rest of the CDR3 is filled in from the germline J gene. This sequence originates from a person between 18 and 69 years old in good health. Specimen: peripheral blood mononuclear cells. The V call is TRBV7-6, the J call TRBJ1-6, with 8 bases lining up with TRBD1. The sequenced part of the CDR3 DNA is TGTGCCAGCAGCTTAGGGACAGGGAGAGAATCACCC. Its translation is CASSLGTGRESP. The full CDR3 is CASSLGTGRESPLHF. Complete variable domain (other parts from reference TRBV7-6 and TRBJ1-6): GAGVSQSPRYKVTKRGQDVALRCDPISGHVSLYWYRQALGQGPEFLTYFNYEAQQDKSGLPNDRFSAERPEGSISTLTIQRTEQRDSAMYRCASSLGTGRESPLHFGNGTRLTVT.